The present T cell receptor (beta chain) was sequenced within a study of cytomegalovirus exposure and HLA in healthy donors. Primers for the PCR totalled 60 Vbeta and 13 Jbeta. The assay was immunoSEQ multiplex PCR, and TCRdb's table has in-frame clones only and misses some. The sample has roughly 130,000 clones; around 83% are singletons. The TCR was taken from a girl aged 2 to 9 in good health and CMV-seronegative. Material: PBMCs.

The CDR3 coding sequence is TGTGCCAGCAGTGAAGCGCTCCAGGGTACAAATTCACCCCTCCACTTT. The encoded protein is CASSEALQGTNSPLHF. This chain joins TRBV6-1 and TRBJ1-6, with D perhaps TRBD1 (5 bases). CDR3 length: 16 amino acids. The germline gives CDR1 MNHNS, CDR2 SASEGT. Trimming removed 0 bases at V and 7 bases at J, with 13 bases between.